This entry lists 24 T cell receptor beta chains sequenced from one sample in a study of T cells after yellow fever vaccination. MiXCR, applied by TCRdb to the 5' RACE reads, yields one record per CDR3 protein. This table holds tens of thousands of distinct CDR3 sequences, 7.3% found once. The specimen was CD8+ T cells sorted from PBMCs, collected 10 to 11 days after the first yellow fever vaccination. The origin of the receptors is a man aged 18 to 29 who received the YFV17D yellow fever vaccine.

This clonotype appeared a few times. The rearrangement joins TRBV12-3 or TRBV12-4 to TRBJ2-5; D possibly corresponds to TRBD2 (7 bases). This CDR3 spans 16 amino acids. V shed 4 bases and J shed 4 bases, with 19 bases lying between them. Here the CDR3 reads CASSSPMQGRGETQYF. CDR3 sequence (DNA): TGTGCCAGCAGTTCCCCCATGCAGGGGAGGGGAGAGACCCAGTACTTC.

The rearrangement joins TRBV5-6 to TRBJ2-5; the D gene is possibly TRBD1 (6 bases). Germline CDR1 SGHDT, CDR2 YYEEEE. V gave up 1 base and J gave up 0 bases, with 16 bases separating them. This CDR3 contains 17 residues. The CDR3 is CASSLRTASQYQETQYF. The CDR3 nucleotides are TGTGCCAGCAGCTTGAGGACAGCCAGCCAGTACCAAGAGACCCAGTACTTC.

For this clonotype: This may arise from a read error, as a much more abundant clone is one base away. V and J are TRBV29-1 and TRBJ2-3; D remains unclear. The CDR3 sequence is 13 residues long. The V end lost 4 bases, the J end lost 2 bases, and 10 bases lay between the germline ends. The V gene's germline CDR1 is SQVTM and CDR2 ANQGSEA. The CDR3 DNA sequence: TGCAGCGTTGTGCTAGTCCCCACAGATACGCAGTATTTT. Protein sequence: CSVVLVPTDTQYF.

This clonotype was picked up many times. The chain is built from TRBV4-2 and TRBJ2-2; the match to TRBD2 covers 8 bases. CDR3 length equals 16 residues. V dropped 7 bases and J dropped 1; count of bases not matched to a gene: 8. In germline, CDR1 is LGHNA, CDR2 YNFKEQ. The CDR3 protein is CASTPGLAGNTGELFF. In DNA form, the CDR3 reads TGTGCCAGCACACCTGGGCTAGCGGGGAACACCGGGGAGCTGTTTTTT.

This CDR3 is CASSLSSGREIWSYTF. DNA of the CDR3: TGTGCCAGCAGCTTATCTTCGGGGCGGGAGATTTGGAGCTACACCTTC. This chain uses TRBV7-9 with TRBJ1-2; D is perhaps TRBD1 (5 bases). V lost 2 bases to trimming and J lost 9 bases, with 22 bases between them. Looked up from germline, CDR1 is SEHNR and CDR2 is FQNEAQ (reference sequence). This CDR3 is built from 16 residues.

This clonotype was counted a few times. The gene calls are TRBV5-1 and TRBJ2-7; possibly TRBD1 for D (7 bases). The CDR3 is 15 residues long. V was clipped by 5 bases and J by 1 base, with 16 bases between them. The germline gives CDR1 SGHRS, CDR2 YFSETQ. This chain's CDR3 is CASSPLTGTSYEQYF. CDR3 nucleotide sequence: TGCGCCAGCAGTCCTTTGACAGGGACTTCCTACGAGCAGTACTTC.

This sequence joins TRBV27 and TRBJ2-3; D is possibly TRBD1 (7 bases). The CDR3 consists of 15 residues. V was trimmed by 3 bases and J by 5 bases, leaving 15 bases between them. The germline CDR1 and CDR2 sequences are MNHEY and SMNVEV (reference sequence). CDR3 protein: CASSFLGGGEDTQYF. The CDR3 DNA sequence: TGTGCCAGCAGTTTTCTAGGGGGCGGGGAAGATACGCAGTATTTT.

There are a few counts of this clonotype. The V call is TRBV6-1, the J call TRBJ1-1; the D gene is possibly TRBD1 (5 bases). Germline V CDR1 and CDR2: MNHNS, SASEGT. The V end lost 0 bases, the J end lost 1 base, and 12 bases lay between the germline ends. The CDR3 loop spans 16 amino acids. The CDR3: CASSEASPGGNTEAFF. In DNA form, the CDR3 reads TGTGCCAGCAGTGAAGCGTCCCCTGGGGGGAACACTGAAGCTTTCTTT.

This clonotype was seen more than once but under ten times. CDR3 coding DNA: TGCGCCAGCAGTCATCCCGTCCGATGGGATACGCAGTATTTT. Translated, it gives CASSHPVRWDTQYF. The chain carries TRBV23-1 and TRBJ2-3; D remains unclear. TRBV23-1 is an open reading frame whose function is uncertain. Between the trimmed V and J ends, which lost 3 bases and 6 bases, there was a span of 13 bases. The CDR3 covers 14 residues.

In this sample, this clonotype turned up a few times. The rearrangement uses TRBV4-2 and TRBJ2-1; maybe TRBD1 (6 bases). V was cut by 0 bases and J by 2 bases, with 14 bases left in between. This CDR3 has 17 residues. Per germline, CDR1 LGHNA and CDR2 YNFKEQ. CDR3 residues: CASSQDQDSSTYNEQFF. The CDR3 DNA reads TGTGCCAGCAGCCAAGATCAGGACAGCTCAACCTACAATGAGCAGTTCTTC.

This clonotype showed up many times. CDR3 sequence: CASIGDTEAFF. DNA of the CDR3: TGTGCCAGCATCGGAGACACTGAAGCTTTCTTT. V usage is TRBV27 and J usage is TRBJ1-1; D is unclear. Trimming pared 7 bases from V and 3 bases from J, leaving 6 bases between. Germline loops: CDR1 MNHEY, CDR2 SMNVEV (reference sequence). This CDR3 is built from 11 residues.

This clonotype showed up many times. This chain links TRBV12-3 or TRBV12-4 with TRBJ1-2; D is undetermined. V lost 5 bases, J lost 8 bases, and 12 bases lay in between. The CDR3 contains 12 residues. In DNA, the CDR3 is TGTGCCAGCAGTGATCCGGCGAGCGGCTACACCTTC. Translating it yields CASSDPASGYTF.

This clonotype has just a few counts. This chain joins TRBV2 and TRBJ2-1; 7 bases match TRBD1. The germline V gene encodes CDR1 SNHLY and CDR2 FYNNEI. This CDR3 region has 16 residues. V lost 6 bases to trimming and J lost 3 bases; unmatched junction nucleotides: 11. CDR3 region: CASSDPRAGGYNEQFF. CDR3 nucleotide sequence: TGTGCCAGCAGCGACCCCCGGGCAGGGGGCTACAATGAGCAGTTCTTC. Full variable domain (rest looked up from reference TRBV2 and TRBJ2-1): EPEVTQTPSHQVTQMGQEVILRCVPISNHLYFYWYRQILGQKVEFLVSFYNNEISEKSEIFDDQFSVERPDGSNFTLKIRSTKLEDSAMYFCASSDPRAGGYNEQFFGPGTRLTVL.

This clonotype has more than one count but fewer than ten. The chain combines TRBV5-1 with TRBJ2-3, with 10 bases matching TRBD2. Per germline, CDR1 SGHRS and CDR2 YFSETQ. This CDR3 spans 19 amino acids. With 4 bases clipped from V and 7 bases from J, the junction kept 21 bases outside the gene matches. The CDR3 region is CASSISGGEAGGPQNTQYF. CDR3 in DNA: TGCGCCAGCAGCATTTCAGGGGGTGAAGCGGGGGGGCCACAGAATACGCAGTATTTT.

This clonotype has at least ten counts. The chain links TRBV5-1 to TRBJ1-1; no definite D call. The CDR3 consists of 12 residues. Per germline, CDR1 SGHRS and CDR2 YFSETQ. The V and J ends lost 4 bases and 7 bases respectively, with 11 bases between them. CDR3 sequence (DNA): TGCGCCAGCAGCCCCGGCTCGTTTGAAGCTTTCTTT. Its translation: CASSPGSFEAFF. The variable domain in full, with the rest retrieved from reference TRBV5-1 and TRBJ1-1, is KAGVTQTPRYLIKTRGQQVTLSCSPISGHRSVSWYQQTPGQGLQFLFEYFSETQRNKGNFPGRFSGRQFSNSRSEMNVSTLELGDSALYLCASSPGSFEAFFGQGTRLTVV.

This chain links TRBV7-9 with TRBJ1-1; D ambiguous. The V end was cut by 1 base, the J end by 7 bases, with 10 bases between. This CDR3 is built from 13 residues. Germline V CDR1 and CDR2: SEHNR, FQNEAQ (reference sequence). DNA for the CDR3: TGTGCCAGCAGCTTAGTGGCGGATGGTGAAGCTTTCTTT. Translated, it gives CASSLVADGEAFF.

This clonotype was counted many times. The chain joins TRBV7-8 to TRBJ2-7; 12 nucleotides match TRBD2. Trimming cost V 8 bases and J 4 bases; bases outside gene matches: 6. CDR3 size: 14 residues. Germline CDR1 reads SGHVS; CDR2 reads FQNEAQ. CDR3 bases: TGTGCCAGCGGGAGACTAGCGGGGGAATACGAGCAGTACTTC. It yields the protein CASGRLAGEYEQYF.

This clonotype has a count of ten or more. The chain recombines TRBV6-5 with TRBJ2-2; unclear D gene. V dropped 2 bases and J dropped 0 bases, with 7 bases sitting between them. CDR3 length equals 15 residues. Germline V gene lookup returns CDR1 MNHEY and CDR2 SVGAGI. CDR3 DNA: TGTGCCAGCAGTTACGGAACACCGAACACCGGGGAGCTGTTTTTT. As protein: CASSYGTPNTGELFF.

This clonotype was counted many times. The gene calls are TRBV7-6 and TRBJ2-2; D is ambiguous. Germline lookup yields CDR1 SGHVS and CDR2 FNYEAQ. V was cut by 4 bases and J by 4 bases, with 7 bases left in between. The CDR3 is 13 amino acids. CDR3 sequence: CASSYAGTGELFF. The CDR3 DNA sequence: TGTGCCAGCAGCTATGCCGGCACCGGGGAGCTGTTTTTT. The entire variable domain, with the rest obtained from reference TRBV7-6 and TRBJ2-2, is as follows: GAGVSQSPRYKVTKRGQDVALRCDPISGHVSLYWYRQALGQGPEFLTYFNYEAQQDKSGLPNDRFSAERPEGSISTLTIQRTEQRDSAMYRCASSYAGTGELFFGEGSRLTVL.

This clonotype was recorded many times. The rearrangement uses TRBV3-1 and TRBJ1-2; D is unclear. CDR1 and CDR2 (germline): LGHDT, YNNKEL (reference sequence). The CDR3 spans 13 residues. The V gene lost 3 bases and the J gene lost 0 bases, with 5 bases spanning the gap. CDR3 amino acids: CASSHGPNYGYTF. The DNA for the CDR3 is TGTGCCAGCAGCCACGGACCTAACTATGGCTACACCTTC.

The gene calls are TRBV11-3 and TRBJ2-2; 8 bases align to TRBD2. This CDR3 spans 15 amino acids. The J segment lost 4 bases and the V segment lost 5 bases, leaving 6 bases of the junction unmatched. Per germline, CDR1 SGHNT and CDR2 YENEEA. The CDR3 DNA reads as TGTGCCAGCAGCCCTCAGGCGGGGGGCACCGGGGAGCTGTTTTTT. Protein: CASSPQAGGTGELFF.

This clonotype was picked up a small number of times. This may stem from a read error, because a much larger clone lies one nucleotide away. The chain employs TRBV6-2 or TRBV6-3 and TRBJ2-7; D uncertain. The CDR3 length is 11 residues. Germline V gene data show CDR1 as MNHEY and CDR2 as SVGEGT. Here the CDR3 DNA reads TGTGCCAGCAGTTACTCCGACGAGCAGTACTTC. As protein: CASSYSDEQYF.

This clonotype was seen a few times. This rearrangement joins TRBV3-1 to TRBJ2-1, with unresolved D. Trimming pared 1 base from V and 15 bases from J, leaving 10 bases between. CDR3 length equals 11 residues. CDR1 is LGHDT, CDR2 YNNKEL, per germline (reference sequence). Written as DNA, the CDR3 is TGTGCCAGCAGCCAAGCCTTATTTCTGTTCTTC. This sequence encodes CASSQALFLFF.

This clonotype was recorded many times. V is TRBV29-1 and J is TRBJ1-2; possibly TRBD1 for D (5 bases). The CDR3 runs 11 residues. CDR1 and CDR2 from the germline V gene are SQVTM and ANQGSEA. V lost 3 bases and J lost 5, with 7 bases in between. The CDR3 bases are TGCAGCGTTGAGCGGGGGTATGGCTACACCTTC. Its translation is CSVERGYGYTF.